This passage covers 14 T cell receptor beta chains from one sample sequenced in a study of blood T cell repertoires in COVID-19. The assay was immunoSEQ multiplex PCR, and TCRdb's table has in-frame clones only and misses some. The sample records a few hundred thousand clones, about 89% being singletons. Sequenced input: peripheral blood. The receptors shown here come from a man aged 35 to 55 who had recovered from COVID-19.

A single count supports this clone. The chain is built from TRBV6-6 and TRBJ2-7; D is possibly TRBD2 (6 bases). Trimming took 0 bases from V and 4 from J, leaving 13 bases between them. This CDR3 comprises 15 residues. The germline gives CDR1 MNHNY, CDR2 SVGAGI (reference sequence). The CDR3 bases are TGTGCCAGCAGTTACTCAAATTGGCGGGGTTACGAGCAGTACTTC. Encoded protein: CASSYSNWRGYEQYF.

The V gene is TRBV7-2, the J gene TRBJ2-7; a weak D match, TRBD1 (6 bases). CDR1 and CDR2 from the germline V gene are SGHTA and FQGNSA. V lost 5 bases and J 6 bases, leaving 11 bases between the germline ends. This CDR3 spans 12 amino acids. Here the CDR3 reads CASSEQGFEQYF. The CDR3 coding sequence is TGTGCCAGCAGCGAACAGGGATTCGAGCAGTACTTC.

The J gene is TRBJ2-5, the V gene TRBV2, with 15 bases fitting TRBD2. J was trimmed by 4 bases and V by 6 bases; bases with no gene match: 9. The CDR3 is 17 residues long. Germline CDR1 is SNHLY and CDR2 is FYNNEI. The CDR3 sequence: CASRGTSGGQPVETQYF. The CDR3 DNA reads TGTGCCAGCAGGGGGACTAGCGGGGGGCAACCCGTAGAGACCCAGTACTTC.

CDR3 sequence (DNA): TGTGCCAGTAGTATCACAGGGTTCCAAGAGACCCAGTACTTC. It is translated as CASSITGFQETQYF. This chain joins TRBV19 and TRBJ2-5; D is perhaps TRBD1 (6 bases). Germline V gene data show CDR1 as LNHDA and CDR2 as SQIVND (reference sequence). V lost 3 bases, J lost 1 base, and 9 bases lay in between. CDR3 length: 14 residues.

The J gene is TRBJ2-1, the V gene TRBV6-4, with TRBD2 matching over 12 bases. The germline V gene has CDR1 MRHNA and CDR2 SNTAGT. Trimming cost V 3 bases and J 12 bases; bases outside gene matches: 6. The CDR3 runs 14 residues. The CDR3 DNA reads TGTGCCAGCAGTGATGGACTAGCGGGAAGAATGCAGTTCTTC. It translates to CASSDGLAGRMQFF.

Only a few counts were recorded for this clone. J is TRBJ1-2 and V is TRBV7-2; D not certain. Trimming pared 5 bases from V and 4 bases from J, leaving 5 bases between. The germline gives CDR1 SGHTA, CDR2 FQGNSA. CDR3 length: 11 residues. CDR3 loop: CASSPSYGYTF. In DNA, the CDR3 is TGTGCCAGCAGCCCGTCCTATGGCTACACCTTC.

The chain joins TRBV6-5 to TRBJ2-7; 7 bases line up with TRBD2. This CDR3 is 14 amino acids long. Germline V CDR1 and CDR2: MNHEY, SVGAGI. Trimming took 6 bases from V and 0 from J; bases not matched to a gene: 5. For the CDR3, the DNA is TGTGCCAGCAGACTAGCGAGCAACTCCTACGAGCAGTACTTC. Protein: CASRLASNSYEQYF.

The chain employs TRBV5-5 and TRBJ2-7, with TRBD2 matching over 12 bases. The CDR3 sequence is 16 residues long. CDR1 is SGHKS, CDR2 YYEKEE, per germline (reference sequence). V gave up 0 bases and J gave up 4 bases; unmatched junction bases: 5. The CDR3 sequence: CASSLAETSGSYEQYF. DNA of the CDR3: TGTGCCAGCAGCTTGGCCGAGACTAGCGGGAGTTACGAGCAGTACTTC.

A remark on this clone: The germline gene is not matched at one end of the junction; a read error may be the cause. The chain combines TRBV12-3 or TRBV12-4 with TRBJ1-2; D is unclear. This CDR3 contains 11 residues. The DNA for the CDR3 is TGTGCCAGCAGTTTACAGCGCATTCTCGCCTTC. This codes for CASSLQRILAF.

On this clone itself: Compared with germline, one end of the junction differs, possibly owing to a read error. This rearrangement joins TRBV2 to TRBJ1-6; unclear D gene. The CDR3 length is 14 residues. Looked up from germline, CDR1 is SNHLY and CDR2 is FYNNEI. CDR3 coding DNA: TGTGCCAGCAGTGAAGGTGGAGGGAGGAGTAGTTATCGCTTT. Translation gives CASSEGGGRSSYRF.

The table lists this clone with many counts. The chain has TRBV11-1 and TRBJ2-3; 8 nucleotides agree with TRBD2. This CDR3 comprises 15 residues. Losses at the gene ends were 2 bases for V and 6 bases for J; bases not matched to a gene: 7. CDR1 SGHAT and CDR2 FQDESV come from the germline V gene (reference sequence). In DNA form, the CDR3 reads TGTGCCAGCAGCTTAAAAGCGGGAGCTGCCGATACGCAGTATTTT. Translated: CASSLKAGAADTQYF.

The rearrangement links TRBV30 to TRBJ1-2; TRBD1 is a possible D gene (5 bases). Trimming took 3 bases from V and 4 from J, leaving 12 bases between them. CDR3 length: 13 residues. From germline, CDR1 is GTSNPN and CDR2 SVGIG (reference sequence). CDR3 sequence (DNA): TGTGCCTGGAGCCGAAAGGGGCCCTATGGCTACACCTTC. This translates into CAWSRKGPYGYTF. The full variable domain, its missing parts supplied by reference TRBV30 and TRBJ1-2, is SQTIHQWPATLVQPVGSPLSLECTVEGTSNPNLYWYRQAAGRGLQLLFYSVGIGQISSEVPQNLSASRPQDRQFILSSKKLLLSDSGFYLCAWSRKGPYGYTFGSGTRLTVV.

The J gene is TRBJ2-1, the V gene TRBV6-1; TRBD2 matches 9 bases. Unmatched junction bases numbered 5, after V lost 4 bases and J lost 1 base. This CDR3 comprises 16 residues. Germline-derived CDR1 and CDR2 are MNHNS and SASEGT. The CDR3 DNA reads TGTGCCAGCAGTGGCTTAGCGGGGGTTTCCTACAATGAGCAGTTCTTC. It yields the protein CASSGLAGVSYNEQFF.

The chain links TRBV30 to TRBJ1-2, with TRBD1 matching over 8 bases. V trimming: 5 bases; J trimming: 1 base; junction bases outside the gene matches: 12. The CDR3 totals 16 residues. The germline gives CDR1 GTSNPN, CDR2 SVGIG (reference sequence). The CDR3 nucleotides are TGTGCCTGGGGGGGGGAGATTGACAGGGGTAACTATGGCTACACCTTC. Protein: CAWGGEIDRGNYGYTF. Filled out from reference TRBV30 and TRBJ1-2, the complete variable domain reads SQTIHQWPATLVQPVGSPLSLECTVEGTSNPNLYWYRQAAGRGLQLLFYSVGIGQISSEVPQNLSASRPQDRQFILSSKKLLLSDSGFYLCAWGGEIDRGNYGYTFGSGTRLTVV.